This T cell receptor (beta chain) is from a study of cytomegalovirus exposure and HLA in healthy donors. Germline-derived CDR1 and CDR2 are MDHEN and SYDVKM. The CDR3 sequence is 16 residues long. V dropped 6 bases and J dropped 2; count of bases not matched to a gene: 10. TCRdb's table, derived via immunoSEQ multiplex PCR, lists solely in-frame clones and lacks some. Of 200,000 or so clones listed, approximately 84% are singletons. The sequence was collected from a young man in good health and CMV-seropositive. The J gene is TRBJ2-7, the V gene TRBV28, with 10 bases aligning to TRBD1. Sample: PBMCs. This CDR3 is CASRGWDRGITYEQYF. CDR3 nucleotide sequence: TGTGCCAGCAGGGGCTGGGACAGGGGCATTACCTACGAGCAGTACTTC.